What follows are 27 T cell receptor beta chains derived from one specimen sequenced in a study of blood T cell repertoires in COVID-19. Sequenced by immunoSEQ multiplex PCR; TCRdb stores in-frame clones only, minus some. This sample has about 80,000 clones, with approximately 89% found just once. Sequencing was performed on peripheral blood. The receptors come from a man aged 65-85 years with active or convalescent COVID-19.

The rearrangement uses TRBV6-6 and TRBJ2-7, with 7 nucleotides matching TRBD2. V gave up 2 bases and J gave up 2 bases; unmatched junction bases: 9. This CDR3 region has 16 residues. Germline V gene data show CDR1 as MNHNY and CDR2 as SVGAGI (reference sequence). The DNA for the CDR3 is TGTGCCAGCAGTTACGCTTGGGGGGGACGGACCTACGAGCAGTACTTC. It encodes CASSYAWGGRTYEQYF.

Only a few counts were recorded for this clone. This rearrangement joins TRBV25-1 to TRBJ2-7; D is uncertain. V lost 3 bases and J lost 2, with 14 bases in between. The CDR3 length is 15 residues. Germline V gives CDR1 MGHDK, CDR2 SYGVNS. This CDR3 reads CASSDPGNRPYEQYF. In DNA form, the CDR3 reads TGTGCCAGCAGTGACCCAGGAAACCGCCCCTACGAGCAGTACTTC.

The CDR3 loop is CASSEYPWAEQYF. The DNA of the CDR3 is TGTGCCAGCAGTGAATATCCATGGGCAGAGCAGTACTTC. This chain uses TRBV25-1 with TRBJ2-7; D not certain. This CDR3 contains 13 residues. From germline, CDR1 is MGHDK and CDR2 SYGVNS. V was clipped by 0 bases and J by 7 bases, with 10 bases between them.

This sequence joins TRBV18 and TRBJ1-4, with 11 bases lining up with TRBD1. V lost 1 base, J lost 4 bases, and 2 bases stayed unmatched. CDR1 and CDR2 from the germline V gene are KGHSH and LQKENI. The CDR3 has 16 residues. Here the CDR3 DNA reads TGTGCCAGCTCACCACGGACAGGGGGCAGTAATGAAAAACTGTTTTTT. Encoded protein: CASSPRTGGSNEKLFF.

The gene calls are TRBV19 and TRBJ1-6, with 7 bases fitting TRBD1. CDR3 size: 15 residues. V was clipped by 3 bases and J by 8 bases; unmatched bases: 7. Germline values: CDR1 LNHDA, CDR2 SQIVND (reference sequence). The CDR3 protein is CASSIPSTGDSPLHF. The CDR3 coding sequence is TGTGCCAGTAGTATCCCTTCCACAGGGGATTCACCCCTCCACTTT.

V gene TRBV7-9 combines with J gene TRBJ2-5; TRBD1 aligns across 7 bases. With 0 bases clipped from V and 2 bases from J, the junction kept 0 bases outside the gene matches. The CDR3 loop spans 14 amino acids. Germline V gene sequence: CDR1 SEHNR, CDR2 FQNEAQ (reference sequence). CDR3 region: CASSLATGQETQYF. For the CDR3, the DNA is TGTGCCAGCAGCTTAGCGACAGGGCAAGAGACCCAGTACTTC.

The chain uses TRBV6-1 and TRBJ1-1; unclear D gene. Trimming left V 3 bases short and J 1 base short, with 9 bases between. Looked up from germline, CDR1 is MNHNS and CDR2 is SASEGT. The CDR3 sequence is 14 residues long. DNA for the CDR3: TGTGCCAGCAGTGAGGGCGCCCGGAACACTGAAGCTTTCTTT. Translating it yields CASSEGARNTEAFF.

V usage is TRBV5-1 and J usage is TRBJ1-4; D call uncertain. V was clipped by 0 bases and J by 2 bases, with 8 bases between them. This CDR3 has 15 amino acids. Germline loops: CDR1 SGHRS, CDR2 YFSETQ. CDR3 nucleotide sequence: TGCGCCAGCAGCTTGGAGACGGGGACTAATGAAAAACTGTTTTTT. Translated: CASSLETGTNEKLFF.

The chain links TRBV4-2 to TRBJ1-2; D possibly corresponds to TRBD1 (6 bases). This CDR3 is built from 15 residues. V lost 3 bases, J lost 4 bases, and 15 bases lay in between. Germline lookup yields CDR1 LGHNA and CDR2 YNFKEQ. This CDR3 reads CASSQASGVAYGYTF. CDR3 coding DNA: TGTGCCAGCAGCCAGGCGTCAGGGGTGGCCTATGGCTACACCTTC.

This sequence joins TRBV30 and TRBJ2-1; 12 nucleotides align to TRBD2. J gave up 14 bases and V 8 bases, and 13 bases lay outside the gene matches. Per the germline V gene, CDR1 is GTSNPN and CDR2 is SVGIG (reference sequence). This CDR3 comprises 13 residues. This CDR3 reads CARSLAGGPEEFF. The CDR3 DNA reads TGTGCCCGAAGTCTAGCGGGGGGGCCGGAAGAGTTCTTC.

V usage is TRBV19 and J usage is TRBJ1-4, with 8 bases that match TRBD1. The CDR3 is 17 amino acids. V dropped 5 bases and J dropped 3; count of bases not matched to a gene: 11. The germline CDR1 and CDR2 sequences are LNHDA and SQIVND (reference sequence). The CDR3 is CASSPRGTGGANEKLFF. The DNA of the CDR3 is TGTGCCAGTAGTCCCCGAGGGACAGGCGGAGCTAATGAAAAACTGTTTTTT.

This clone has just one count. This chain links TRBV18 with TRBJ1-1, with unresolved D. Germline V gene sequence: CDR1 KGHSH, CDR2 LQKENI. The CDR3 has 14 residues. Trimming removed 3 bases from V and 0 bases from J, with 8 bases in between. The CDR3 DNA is TGTGCCAGCTCACCCATGGGCATGAACACTGAAGCTTTCTTT. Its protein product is CASSPMGMNTEAFF.

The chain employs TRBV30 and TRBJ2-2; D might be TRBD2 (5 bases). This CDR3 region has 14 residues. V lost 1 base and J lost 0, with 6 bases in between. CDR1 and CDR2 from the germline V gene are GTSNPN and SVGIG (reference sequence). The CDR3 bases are TGTGCCTGGAGTGCGGGAACGAACACCGGGGAGCTGTTTTTT. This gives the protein CAWSAGTNTGELFF. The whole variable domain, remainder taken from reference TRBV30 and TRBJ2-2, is SQTIHQWPATLVQPVGSPLSLECTVEGTSNPNLYWYRQAAGRGLQLLFYSVGIGQISSEVPQNLSASRPQDRQFILSSKKLLLSDSGFYLCAWSAGTNTGELFFGEGSRLTVL.

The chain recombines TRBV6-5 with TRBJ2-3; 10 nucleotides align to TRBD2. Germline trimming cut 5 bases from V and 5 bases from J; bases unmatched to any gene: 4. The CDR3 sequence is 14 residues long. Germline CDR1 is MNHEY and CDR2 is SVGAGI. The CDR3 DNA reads TGTGCCAGCAGTCACCTAGCGGGGGAAGATACGCAGTATTTT. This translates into CASSHLAGEDTQYF.

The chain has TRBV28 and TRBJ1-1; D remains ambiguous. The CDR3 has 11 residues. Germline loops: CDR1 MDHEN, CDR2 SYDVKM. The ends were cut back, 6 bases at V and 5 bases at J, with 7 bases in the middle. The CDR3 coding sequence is TGTGCCAGCAGCCCCAGAACTGAAGCTTTCTTT. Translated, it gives CASSPRTEAFF.

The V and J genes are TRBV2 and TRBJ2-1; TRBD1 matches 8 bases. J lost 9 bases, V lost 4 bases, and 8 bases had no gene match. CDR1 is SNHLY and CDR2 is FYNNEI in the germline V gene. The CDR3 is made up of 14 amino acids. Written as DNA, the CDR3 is TGTGCCAGCAGTGGGGCAGGGGGCATTGGTGAGCAGTTCTTC. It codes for CASSGAGGIGEQFF.

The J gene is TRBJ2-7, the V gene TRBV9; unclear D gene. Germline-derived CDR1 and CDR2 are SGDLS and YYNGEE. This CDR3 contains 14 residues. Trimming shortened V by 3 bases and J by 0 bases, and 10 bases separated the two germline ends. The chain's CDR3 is CASSATSSSYEQYF. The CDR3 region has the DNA TGTGCCAGCAGCGCCACCTCTAGCTCCTACGAGCAGTACTTC. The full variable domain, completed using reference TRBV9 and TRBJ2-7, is DSGVTQTPKHLITATGQRVTLRCSPRSGDLSVYWYQQSLDQGLQFLIQYYNGEERAKGNILERFSAQQFPDLHSELNLSSLELGDSALYFCASSATSSSYEQYFGPGTRLTVT.

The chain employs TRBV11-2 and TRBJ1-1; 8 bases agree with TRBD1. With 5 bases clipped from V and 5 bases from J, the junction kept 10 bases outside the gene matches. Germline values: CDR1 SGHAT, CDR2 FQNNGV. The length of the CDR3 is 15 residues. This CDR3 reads CASSTWGRGRTEAFF. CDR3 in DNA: TGTGCCAGCAGCACTTGGGGCAGGGGGCGGACTGAAGCTTTCTTT.

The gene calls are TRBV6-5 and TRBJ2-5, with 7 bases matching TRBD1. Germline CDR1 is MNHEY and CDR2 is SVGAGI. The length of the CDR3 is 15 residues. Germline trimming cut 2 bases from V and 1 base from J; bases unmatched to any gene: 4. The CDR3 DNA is TGTGCCAGCAGTTACCGACAGGGCCCCCAAGAGACCCAGTACTTC. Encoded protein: CASSYRQGPQETQYF.

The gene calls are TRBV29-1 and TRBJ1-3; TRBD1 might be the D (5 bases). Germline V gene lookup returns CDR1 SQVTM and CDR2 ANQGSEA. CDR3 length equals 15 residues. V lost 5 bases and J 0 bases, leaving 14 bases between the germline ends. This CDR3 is CSVTLWTPSGNTIYF. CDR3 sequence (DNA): TGCAGCGTTACCCTCTGGACACCCTCTGGAAACACCATATATTTT.

CDR3 region: CASSPGTGPVVAGNTIYF. Here the CDR3 DNA reads TGTGCCAGCAGTCCGGGGACAGGGCCCGTCGTTGCTGGAAACACCATATATTTT. V gene TRBV6-6 combines with J gene TRBJ1-3; TRBD1 matches 9 bases. The germline V gene encodes CDR1 MNHNY and CDR2 SVGAGI (reference sequence). The V segment lost 5 bases and the J segment 2 bases; nucleotides outside the gene matches: 13. There are 18 residues in the CDR3.

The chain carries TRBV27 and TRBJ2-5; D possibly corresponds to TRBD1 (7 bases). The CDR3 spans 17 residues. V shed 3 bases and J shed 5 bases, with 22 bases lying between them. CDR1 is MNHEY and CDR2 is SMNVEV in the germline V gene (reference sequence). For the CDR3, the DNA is TGTGCCAGCAGTTTCGAGGCCGCAACAGGGGCGGGGGAGACCCAGTACTTC. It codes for CASSFEAATGAGETQYF.

CDR3: CASSFSRVAGGGDEQFF. In nucleotides, the CDR3 is TGTGCCAGCAGTTTTAGTCGGGTAGCGGGGGGCGGGGATGAGCAGTTCTTC. The gene calls are TRBV28 and TRBJ2-1; 10 bases agree with TRBD2. The V and J ends lost 3 bases and 8 bases, in that order; junction bases with no gene match: 13. In germline, CDR1 is MDHEN, CDR2 SYDVKM. The CDR3 consists of 17 residues. Full variable domain (rest looked up from reference TRBV28 and TRBJ2-1): DVKVTQSSRYLVKRTGEKVFLECVQDMDHENMFWYRQDPGLGLRLIYFSYDVKMKEKGDIPEGYSVSREKKERFSLILESASTNQTSMYLCASSFSRVAGGGDEQFFGPGTRLTVL.

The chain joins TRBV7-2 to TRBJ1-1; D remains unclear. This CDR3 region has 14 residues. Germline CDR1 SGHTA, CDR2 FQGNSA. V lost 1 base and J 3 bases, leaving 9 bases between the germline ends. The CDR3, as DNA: TGTGCCAGCAGCTTAGGGAGTAAGGACACTGAAGCTTTCTTT. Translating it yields CASSLGSKDTEAFF.

The CDR3 sequence: CASRNARSFGQYF. For the CDR3, the DNA is TGTGCCAGCAGGAACGCTCGCAGTTTTGGGCAGTACTTC. This chain connects TRBV5-6 to TRBJ2-7; D remains ambiguous. Germline-derived CDR1 and CDR2 are SGHDT and YYEEEE. V was clipped by 5 bases and J by 9 bases, with 18 bases between them. The CDR3 is made up of 13 amino acids. The full variable domain, in which reference TRBV5-6 and TRBJ2-7 provide the parts outside the CDR3, is DAGVTQSPTHLIKTRGQQVTLRCSPKSGHDTVSWYQQALGQGPQFIFQYYEEEERQRGNFPDRFSGHQFPNYSSELNVNALLLGDSALYLCASRNARSFGQYFGPGTRLTVT.

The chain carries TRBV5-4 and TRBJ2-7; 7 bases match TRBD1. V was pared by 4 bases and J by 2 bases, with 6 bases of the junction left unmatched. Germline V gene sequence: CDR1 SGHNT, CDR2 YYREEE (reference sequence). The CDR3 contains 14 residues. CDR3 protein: CASSPDGTAYEQYF. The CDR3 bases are TGTGCCAGCAGCCCGGACGGGACAGCCTACGAGCAGTACTTC.

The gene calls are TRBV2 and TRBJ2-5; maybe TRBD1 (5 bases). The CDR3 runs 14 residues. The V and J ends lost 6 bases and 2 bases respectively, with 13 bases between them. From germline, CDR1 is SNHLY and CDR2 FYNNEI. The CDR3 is CASSQGLGQETQYF. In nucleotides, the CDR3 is TGTGCCAGCAGCCAGGGTTTAGGGCAAGAGACCCAGTACTTC.